These 30 T cell receptor beta chains came from one sample sequenced in a study of T cells in Graves' hyperthyroidism and ophthalmopathy. Amplified TCR beta CDR3 regions derived from RNA transcripts. First-round RT-PCR targeting the TCR CDR3 was performed with the HTBI primer set. TCRdb independently ran MiXCR on the multiplex PCR reads; one entry per CDR3 protein. The table records some 360,000 distinct CDR3 sequences, about 15% of them present only once. The material sequenced was blood. Receptors originate from a woman aged 60-75 years with Graves' hyperthyroidism.

This clonotype was counted many times. V and J are TRBV12-3 or TRBV12-4 and TRBJ1-1; 8 bases map to TRBD1. The V and J ends lost 5 bases and 12 bases, in that order; junction bases with no gene match: 17. This CDR3 region has 15 residues. The CDR3 bases are TGTGCCAGCAGTCCTCAATGGACAGGGCGAGGGACGACTTTCTTT. This gives the protein CASSPQWTGRGTTFF.

This clonotype was counted at least ten times. The chain joins TRBV20-1 to TRBJ2-1, with 9 bases aligning to TRBD1. J gave up 9 bases and V 1 base, and 7 bases lay outside the gene matches. Looked up from germline, CDR1 is DFQATT and CDR2 is SNEGSKA (reference sequence). The CDR3 runs to 14 residues. CDR3: CSARAGTGKGEQFF. The CDR3 bases are TGCAGTGCTAGAGCCGGGACAGGGAAGGGTGAGCAGTTCTTC.

This clonotype was seen repeatedly, ten times or more. The chain is built from TRBV20-1 and TRBJ1-1; D perhaps matches TRBD1 (6 bases). V dropped 5 bases and J dropped 6 bases, with 19 bases sitting between them. Germline V lookup: CDR1 DFQATT, CDR2 SNEGSKA (reference sequence). The CDR3 covers 14 residues. The CDR3 nucleotides read TGCAGTGCTTTCTCCGCAGCAGGGGCAGCTGAAGCTTTCTTT. Amino acids: CSAFSAAGAAEAFF.

Regarding this clonotype: This may arise from a read error, as a much more abundant clone is one base away. The J gene is TRBJ2-3, the V gene TRBV12-3 or TRBV12-4; D is unclear. The CDR3 covers 14 residues. The germline V and J ends were trimmed by 3 bases and 2 bases, with 9 bases remaining between them. In DNA form, the CDR3 reads TGTGCCAGCAGTTTCTTAGTACCCACAGATACGCAGTATTTT. Amino acid sequence: CASSFLVPTDTQYF.

This clonotype was observed many times. The CDR3 DNA follows: TGTGCCTGGACCCGGGGCAAGGCCGGGGAGCTGTTTTTT. This codes for CAWTRGKAGELFF. The chain has TRBV30 and TRBJ2-2; D is perhaps TRBD1 or TRBD2 (5 bases each). V lost 4 bases to trimming and J lost 6 bases, with 12 bases between them. This CDR3 region has 13 residues. The germline V gene encodes CDR1 GTSNPN and CDR2 SVGIG (reference sequence).

This chain connects TRBV29-1 to TRBJ2-5; TRBD2 matches at 8 bases. The length of the CDR3 is 16 residues. V gave up 1 base and J gave up 2 bases; unmatched junction bases: 9. Per germline, CDR1 SQVTM and CDR2 ANQGSEA. CDR3 sequence reads: CSVEGASGGKQETQYF. The CDR3 DNA is TGCAGCGTTGAAGGCGCATCGGGAGGGAAGCAAGAGACCCAGTACTTC.

This clonotype was found many times. The chain uses TRBV7-8 and TRBJ2-3, with 8 bases that match TRBD2. The CDR3 is 15 residues long. The germline V gene has CDR1 SGHVS and CDR2 FQNEAQ. The V and J ends lost 3 bases and 2 bases, in that order; junction bases with no gene match: 4. Here the CDR3 reads CASSFQREITDTQYF. For the CDR3, the DNA is TGTGCCAGCAGCTTCCAGCGGGAGATCACAGATACGCAGTATTTT.

This clonotype was found many times. The rearrangement uses TRBV24-1 and TRBJ2-1; perhaps TRBD2 as D (6 bases). V gave up 2 bases and J gave up 6 bases, with 10 bases separating them. CDR1 KGHDR and CDR2 SFDVKD come from the germline V gene. The CDR3 extends over 14 amino acids. CDR3 residues: CATSDSGGTNEQFF. In nucleotides, the CDR3 is TGTGCCACCAGTGATTCAGGAGGGACCAATGAGCAGTTCTTC.

This chain joins TRBV20-1 and TRBJ2-2; 8 bases are a match to TRBD2. Germline V gene lookup returns CDR1 DFQATT and CDR2 SNEGSKA (reference sequence). The J segment lost 1 base and the V segment lost 4 bases, leaving 5 bases of the junction unmatched. This CDR3 region has 15 residues. CDR3 sequence: CSATLAGGNTGELFF. The CDR3 nucleotides are TGCAGTGCTACCCTTGCGGGGGGGAACACCGGGGAGCTGTTTTTT.

Many counts were recorded for this clonotype. The J gene is TRBJ2-7, the V gene TRBV20-1; D may be TRBD1 or TRBD2 (6 bases each). CDR1 DFQATT and CDR2 SNEGSKA come from the germline V gene (reference sequence). Trimming took off 5 bases at V and 3 bases at J, with 8 bases between the two ends. The CDR3 totals 11 residues. CDR3 region: CSAEGGYEQYF. CDR3 bases: TGCAGTGCTGAGGGGGGCTACGAGCAGTACTTC.

This clonotype was observed many times. The chain employs TRBV28 and TRBJ1-1; D call uncertain. This CDR3 contains 12 residues. The germline gives CDR1 MDHEN, CDR2 SYDVKM. With 6 bases removed from V and 3 bases from J, the gap between germline ends came to 8 bases. This CDR3 is CASRWGDTEAFF. CDR3 bases: TGTGCCAGCAGATGGGGAGACACTGAAGCTTTCTTT. Drawing the rest from reference TRBV28 and TRBJ1-1, the complete variable domain is DVKVTQSSRYLVKRTGEKVFLECVQDMDHENMFWYRQDPGLGLRLIYFSYDVKMKEKGDIPEGYSVSREKKERFSLILESASTNQTSMYLCASRWGDTEAFFGQGTRLTVV.

At least ten counts were recorded for this clonotype. The CDR3 spells CASSSFGTGGSYEQYF. The DNA for the CDR3 is TGTGCCAGCAGTTCGTTCGGGACAGGGGGTTCCTACGAGCAGTACTTC. The J gene is TRBJ2-7, the V gene TRBV28; 11 nucleotides line up with TRBD1. The germline gives CDR1 MDHEN, CDR2 SYDVKM. The trim removed 4 bases at V and 1 base at J, leaving 6 bases unmatched. The CDR3 sequence is 16 residues long.

There are a few counts of this clonotype. The CDR3 spells CASGTLGGANVLTF. The CDR3 DNA reads as TGTGCCAGCGGGACGCTCGGTGGGGCCAACGTCCTGACTTTC. The gene calls are TRBV2 and TRBJ2-6; D is tentatively TRBD1 or TRBD2 (5 bases each). Germline V lookup: CDR1 SNHLY, CDR2 FYNNEI. V lost 8 bases to trimming and J lost 3 bases, with 11 bases between them. The CDR3 is 14 residues long.

This clonotype has only a few counts. V and J are TRBV7-2 and TRBJ2-1; 8 bases are a match to TRBD2. V was clipped by 6 bases and J by 6 bases; unmatched bases: 4. The CDR3 has 13 amino acids. The germline V gene encodes CDR1 SGHTA and CDR2 FQGNSA. The CDR3 spells CASRQTSVNEQFF. The DNA for the CDR3 is TGTGCCAGCAGGCAGACTAGCGTCAATGAGCAGTTCTTC.

The chain links TRBV29-1 to TRBJ2-2, with D maybe TRBD1 (5 bases). V was cut by 5 bases and J by 4 bases, with 8 bases left in between. The CDR3 has 12 amino acids. CDR1 and CDR2 from the germline V gene are SQVTM and ANQGSEA. The CDR3 nucleotides are TGCAGCGTTTCTCAGGGCACCGGGGAGCTGTTTTTT. It codes for CSVSQGTGELFF.

This clonotype was observed at least ten times. The chain couples TRBV3-1 to TRBJ1-2; possibly TRBD1 for D (6 bases). Germline-derived CDR1 and CDR2 are LGHDT and YNNKEL (reference sequence). Trimming stripped 1 base from V and 4 bases from J, with 16 bases between. The CDR3 extends over 16 amino acids. The CDR3 protein is CASSQAGTPGVYGYTF. The CDR3 DNA follows: TGTGCCAGCAGCCAAGCCGGCACTCCAGGGGTCTATGGCTACACCTTC.

In its sample, this clonotype was seen many times. V gene TRBV24-1 combines with J gene TRBJ2-3; D gene unclear. CDR1 and CDR2 from the germline V gene are KGHDR and SFDVKD. The CDR3 has 13 amino acids. Trimming removed 6 bases at V and 0 bases at J, with 6 bases between. The CDR3 here is CATSLPSTDTQYF. The CDR3 bases are TGTGCCACCAGTCTGCCCAGCACAGATACGCAGTATTTT.

J is TRBJ1-1 and V is TRBV5-1; 7 bases are shared with TRBD1. There are 17 residues in the CDR3. With 0 bases clipped from V and 3 bases from J, the junction kept 11 bases outside the gene matches. From germline, CDR1 is SGHRS and CDR2 YFSETQ. CDR3 DNA sequence: TGCGCCAGCAGCTTGGGGATTGACAGGGTGAGGTACACTGAAGCTTTCTTT. It translates to CASSLGIDRVRYTEAFF.

This clonotype has ten or more counts. This chain joins TRBV2 and TRBJ2-7; maybe TRBD1 (6 bases). Germline CDR1 reads SNHLY; CDR2 reads FYNNEI. The CDR3 runs to 16 residues. V was clipped by 2 bases and J by 7 bases, with 21 bases between them. CDR3 in DNA: TGTGCCAGCAGTGAAAGGGGGAAAAGCACTACGGGGGAGCAGTACTTC. Translating it yields CASSERGKSTTGEQYF.

There are many counts of this clonotype. The chain joins TRBV2 to TRBJ2-7; 9 bases fit TRBD1. V shed 6 bases, J shed 3 bases, and the junction held 9 bases outside the gene matches. The CDR3 contains 15 residues. Per germline, CDR1 SNHLY and CDR2 FYNNEI. CDR3 nucleotide sequence: TGTGCCAGCAGGGCAGGGACAGGGACCCTCTACGAGCAGTACTTC. It specifies CASRAGTGTLYEQYF.

This clonotype was counted ten times or more. The V call is TRBV11-2, the J call TRBJ2-3; 13 bases line up with TRBD2. J gave up 6 bases and V 1 base, and 10 bases lay outside the gene matches. CDR1 and CDR2 (germline): SGHAT, FQNNGV. The CDR3 is made up of 18 amino acids. Written as DNA, the CDR3 is TGTGCCAGCAGCTTAGGGACTAGCGGGAGAAGGAAAGGGGATACGCAGTATTTT. It translates to CASSLGTSGRRKGDTQYF. The entire variable domain, with the rest obtained from reference TRBV11-2 and TRBJ2-3, is as follows: EAGVAQSPRYKIIEKRQSVAFWCNPISGHATLYWYQQILGQGPKLLIQFQNNGVVDDSQLPKDRFSAERLKGVDSTLKIQPAKLEDSAVYLCASSLGTSGRRKGDTQYFGPGTRLTVL.

This clonotype has more than one count but fewer than ten. This chain joins TRBV27 and TRBJ2-1, with 7 bases aligning to TRBD2. CDR1 is MNHEY and CDR2 is SMNVEV in the germline V gene (reference sequence). The CDR3 totals 13 residues. V was pared by 10 bases and J by 4 bases, with 7 bases of the junction left unmatched. CDR3 region: CATRGLVYNEQFF. The CDR3 region has the DNA TGTGCCACCCGAGGACTAGTGTACAATGAGCAGTTCTTC.

The table lists this clonotype with many counts. V and J are TRBV5-1 and TRBJ2-5; 8 bases fit TRBD2. V gave up 2 bases and J gave up 2 bases; unmatched junction bases: 5. CDR1 is SGHRS, CDR2 YFSETQ, per germline. The CDR3 is made up of 15 amino acids. CDR3 in amino acids: CASSFAGGAQETQYF. CDR3 coding DNA: TGCGCCAGCAGCTTTGCGGGAGGAGCGCAAGAGACCCAGTACTTC.

The chain has TRBV20-1 and TRBJ1-5, with no clear D. The V end lost 4 bases, the J end lost 0 bases, and 7 bases lay between the germline ends. This CDR3 is built from 13 residues. Germline V gives CDR1 DFQATT, CDR2 SNEGSKA (reference sequence). The CDR3 DNA reads TGCAGTGCTATTAGGGATAGCAATCAGCCCCAGCATTTT. Translated: CSAIRDSNQPQHF.

This clonotype was counted between two and nine times. This CDR3 is missing its conserved last phenylalanine or tryptophan, likely due to a read error. This chain links TRBV20-1 with TRBJ1-1; no reliable D call. Trimming cost V 6 bases and J 0 bases, with 11 bases left between them. The germline V gene encodes CDR1 DFQATT and CDR2 SNEGSKA (reference sequence). This CDR3 is built from 13 residues. The CDR3 sequence: CSARPRLNTEAFL. CDR3 bases: TGCAGTGCCCGGCCGCGGCTGAACACTGAAGCTTTCCTT.

The rearrangement uses TRBV10-3 and TRBJ2-7; 12 bases match TRBD2. Trimming at V came to 5 bases and at J to 2 bases, leaving 7 bases not matched to a gene. From germline, CDR1 is ENHRY and CDR2 SYGVKD. This CDR3 has 16 amino acids. CDR3 DNA sequence: TGTGCCATCAGTCGACTAGCGGGAGCGGGGACCTACGAGCAGTACTTC. Residues: CAISRLAGAGTYEQYF.

The CDR3 region is CASSGGADGYTF. In nucleotides, the CDR3 is TGTGCCAGCAGTGGGGGGGCCGATGGCTACACCTTC. This chain joins TRBV2 and TRBJ1-2; D may be TRBD1 (6 bases). V gave up 4 bases and J gave up 6 bases, with 9 bases separating them. CDR1 SNHLY and CDR2 FYNNEI come from the germline V gene. The CDR3 has 12 residues.

This clonotype showed up many times. This sequence joins TRBV3-1 and TRBJ2-4; possibly TRBD2 for D (7 bases). The germline gives CDR1 LGHDT, CDR2 YNNKEL (reference sequence). The ends were cut back, 5 bases at V and 7 bases at J, with 12 bases in the middle. The CDR3 is 13 amino acids. The CDR3 nucleotides are TGTGCCAGCAGCAGGGAGGGGGATAACATTCAGTACTTC. Translated, it gives CASSREGDNIQYF.

This clonotype was recorded a few times. The chain combines TRBV29-1 with TRBJ2-7; D gene uncertain. Germline CDR1 SQVTM, CDR2 ANQGSEA. CDR3 length: 14 residues. Trimming removed 5 bases from V and 4 bases from J, with 18 bases in between. The CDR3 reads CSVWVGEYPYEQYF. The CDR3 DNA reads as TGCAGCGTTTGGGTAGGAGAGTATCCGTACGAGCAGTACTTC.

This clonotype was found many times. V and J are TRBV5-5 and TRBJ1-2, with unresolved D. The CDR3 is 15 residues long. Germline V gives CDR1 SGHKS, CDR2 YYEKEE (reference sequence). Trimming pared 2 bases from V and 4 bases from J, leaving 15 bases between. This chain's CDR3 is CASSFGTALSYGYTF. CDR3 sequence (DNA): TGTGCCAGCAGCTTTGGCACAGCTCTATCCTATGGCTACACCTTC.